The source of this TCR beta chain is a study of blood T cell repertoires in COVID-19 (dated by TCRdb to about 2020). The study in broad terms: Samples from collaborators originated in the United States, Italy and Spain and spanned both the acute and convalescent phases of COVID-19. The material from the prospective study consisted of cDNA or gDNA derived from T cells, B-cell-depleted T cells, or PBMCs. Deeply sampled blood TCRbeta repertoires from subjects exposed to, actively infected with, or recovered from COVID-19 were included in the dataset. The repertoires were made available in a free public database intended to serve as a resource for research on the immune response to SARS-CoV-2. The samples were drawn from the first 160 participants of the ongoing ImmuneRACE study and from 950 to 1,500 subjects provided by 6 global collaborators. Nearly every sample came with metadata listing a de-identified subject ID, COVID-19 status, age in years and sex. Where HLA class I and class II types were available, the types were taken from metadata supplied by the sample provider, not from assay-based typing.

Collaborating institutions collected whole blood in K2EDTA tubes following their own protocols. Collaborator samples were shipped for TCRbeta analysis as frozen whole blood, isolated PBMCs, or DNA extracted from either sample type. Findings and caveats that apply to the study as a whole: The amount of clinical and demographic metadata varied by source and participant and was provided uncurated.

Only a few counts were recorded for this clone. Its antigen specificity is not known. Base qualities are not at hand, and no much larger clone is one base apart. The CDR3 measures 14 amino acids from cysteine to phenylalanine. Left in the record is the CDR3 DNA by itself, 42 bases read in frame from the first base. In the germline V gene, CDR1 corresponds to SNHLY and CDR2 to FYNNEI. V and J are truncated by 4 bases and 3 bases respectively, leaving an intervening sequence of 12 bases. The immunoSEQ Assay, a bias-controlled multiplex PCR, was used to amplify TCRbeta CDR3 regions from genomic DNA. As for the authors' bioinformatics: Nucleated cell counts per sample were estimated from amplification of reference gene primers within the assay. Sequence reads were collapsed and filtered to measure the absolute abundance of every unique TCRbeta CDR3 rearrangement. For each sample, productive Simpson clonality was calculated as the square root of Simpson's diversity index over productive rearrangements. The immuneACCESS repertoire file appears here via TCRdb, limited to in-frame rearrangements. These files lack a portion of the clones; in checked studies, under half of the deficit traces to unresolved V genes, and the cause of the others is not known. V and J calls and clone size come straight from that table; D and trimming were deduced from the DNA. The sample table records approximately 300,000 clones; roughly 90% of these occur just once. Around 4.4% of the sample belongs to the ten largest clones.

The source material was peripheral blood. The chain was built from TRBV2 and TRBJ1-2, with no confident D gene call. This receptor was taken from a man between 35 and 55 years old with acute or convalescent COVID-19. Read as DNA, the sequence is TGTGCCAGCAGTGGTAGCAGACTTGACTATGGCTACACCTTC. This codes for CASSGSRLDYGYTF.